Listed below are T cell receptor beta chains from one sample, sequenced in a study of identical twins. TCRdb ran MiXCR on the 5' RACE reads and lists one entry per CDR3 protein. The repertoire includes 400,000 to 500,000 distinct CDR3 sequences, roughly 18% of them detected once, and 9.5% to 15% sits in the top ten. Sample: naive T cells sorted from blood. The source is a man aged 50 to 59 in good health. CDR3s leave out the opening cysteine and the closing phenylalanine or tryptophan. A D gene is named only where the DNA matches it firmly.

J,D,V,CDR3
TRBJ1-1,TRBD1,TRBV20-1,SARDNLRDRGSKAF
TRBJ2-3,-,TRBV5-1,ASRLWSTDTQY
TRBJ2-1,TRBD2,TRBV4-2,ASSQVTGGNNEQF
TRBJ2-5,-,TRBV6-2/TRBV6-3,ASSKYSFRETQY
TRBJ2-2,TRBD2,TRBV25-1,ASSAPWGGSTGELF
TRBJ2-7,TRBD2,TRBV4-3,ASSQDHGTSGSEQY
TRBJ2-7,TRBD2,TRBV28,ASRSLGLAGYEQY
TRBJ2-3,TRBD2,TRBV11-1,ASSLSSAGGRGATDTQY
TRBJ2-7,-,TRBV20-1,SARDGGQSSYEQY
TRBJ2-5,-,TRBV20-1,SARETVPGAQY
TRBJ2-3,-,TRBV21-1,ASSRAGRADTQY
TRBJ2-6,-,TRBV20-1,SARQGSSGANVLT
TRBJ2-7,-,TRBV4-3,ASSQDPSTYEQY
TRBJ2-7,TRBD2,TRBV28,ASSATSGSYEQY
TRBJ1-2,-,TRBV28,ASTIGRPNYGYT
TRBJ2-3,TRBD2,TRBV14,ASSQDRKGKLAESFTDTQY
TRBJ1-1,-,TRBV29-1,SVATGSAEAF
TRBJ2-5,TRBD2,TRBV7-9,ASSPTSLGGQETQY
TRBJ2-2,-,TRBV7-3,ASSLMKTGELF
TRBJ2-3,-,TRBV7-9,ASSLVEGGTDTQY
TRBJ2-7,-,TRBV28,ASSLPRGRTRYEQY
TRBJ2-1,TRBD2,TRBV5-4,ASSPWGLAFNEQF
TRBJ2-5,-,TRBV5-1,ASRRFVQETQY
TRBJ1-6,-,TRBV27,ASRDLVNSPLH
TRBJ1-3,-,TRBV18,ASSPPFGPTSGNTIY
TRBJ2-3,-,TRBV5-6,ASSLFPDTQY
TRBJ2-3,-,TRBV7-8,ASSLGVAPVGTDTQY
TRBJ2-7,-,TRBV29-1,SVEDRGSEQY
TRBJ1-4,-,TRBV6-1,ASSQGQPNEKLF
TRBJ2-1,-,TRBV7-2,ASSQTRIQF
TRBJ2-3,-,TRBV11-2,ASSLDRFDVGGNTQY
TRBJ1-6,-,TRBV12-3/TRBV12-4,ASSFLGDSPLH
TRBJ2-1,-,TRBV11-2,ASRDYGGSYNEQF
TRBJ2-2,-,TRBV24-1,ATSSQTANTGELF
TRBJ2-1,-,TRBV15,ATSRDQGGGMEQF
TRBJ2-2,TRBD1,TRBV27,ASRRAGGTGELF